The present T cell receptor beta chain was sequenced within a study of shared clonotypes between healthy human individuals. Study outcomes and limitations: Relative to their counterparts shared across all four donors, non-shared clonotypes exhibited diminished generation probabilities. Across a handful of donors, naive CD4 shared roughly 5.1%, naive CD8 around 3.8%, memory CD4 2.3%, memory CD8 about 0.38%.

As concerns this clone: Its antigen is as yet unknown.

Produced via immunoSEQ multiplex PCR; TCRdb's table is partial and in-frame only. Of around 1.1 million clones in the sample, roughly 80% were seen once. CDR1 is MDHEN and CDR2 is SYDVKM in the germline V gene. V was cut by 4 bases and J by 0 bases, with 18 bases left in between. CDR3 size: 17 residues. Healthy HIV-negative adults without recent acute infections or vaccinations served as donors. The source is a man aged 18 to 29 in good health. Some clones in this sample may be carry-over from other donors' samples. The sample was memory CD4+ T cells from PBMCs. Subset of the sample: CD45RA-negative fraction. J is TRBJ1-2 and V is TRBV28, with a possible D match to TRBD1 (5 bases). The CDR3: CASSSRQLGGANYGYTF. The CDR3 bases are TGTGCCAGCAGTTCACGACAGCTCGGCGGGGCTAACTATGGCTACACCTTC.